Below are 24 T cell receptor beta chains sequenced from a single sample in a study of response to subunit inactivated influenza vaccine. TCRdb reanalysed the RT-PCR reads using MiXCR and keeps one entry per CDR3 protein. The table lists roughly 700,000 distinct CDR3 sequences, approximately 15% of them singletons. Material: PBMCs from blood, obtained 14 days before vaccination. Receptor source: a man aged 50 or older who received an inactivated influenza vaccine.

This clonotype was counted between two and nine times. The V and J genes are TRBV12-3 or TRBV12-4 and TRBJ2-1; 10 bases fit TRBD1. After removal of 5 bases from V and 15 bases from J, the junction contained 10 bases not matched to a gene. This CDR3 spans 13 amino acids. The CDR3 protein is CASSLGQGGARFF. The CDR3 DNA is TGTGCCAGCAGTCTTGGACAGGGGGGTGCCCGGTTCTTC.

In this sample, this clonotype turned up many times. J is TRBJ1-6 and V is TRBV7-2; 12 nucleotides align to TRBD1. The CDR3 loop spans 15 amino acids. The junction had 5 bases not matched to a gene; V was cut back by 5 bases and J by 9 bases. The V gene's germline CDR1 is SGHTA and CDR2 FQGNSA. CDR3 nucleotides: TGTGCCAGCAGCCGGGACAGGGGGCGAAGTTCACCCCTCCACTTT. Translation: CASSRDRGRSSPLHF.

This clonotype has just a few counts. V and J are TRBV20-1 and TRBJ1-1; possible D gene TRBD1, 5 bases. Trimming cost V 1 base and J 4 bases, with 16 bases left between them. The CDR3 is 15 residues long. Per the germline V gene, CDR1 is DFQATT and CDR2 is SNEGSKA (reference sequence). This CDR3 reads CSARVGPGMGTEAFF. CDR3 coding DNA: TGCAGTGCTAGAGTGGGTCCAGGGATGGGCACTGAAGCTTTCTTT.

This clonotype was observed many times. The chain couples TRBV6-2 or TRBV6-3 to TRBJ2-2; a possible D gene is TRBD1 (6 bases). CDR1 and CDR2 (germline): MNHEY, SVGEGT. The CDR3 consists of 14 residues. The V end was cut by 6 bases, the J end by 6 bases, with 14 bases between. CDR3 coding DNA: TGTGCCAGCAGCCCGGACAGTTTCGCCGGGGAGCTGTTTTTT. This gives the protein CASSPDSFAGELFF.

This clonotype was counted at least ten times. The rearrangement joins TRBV10-3 to TRBJ2-5; TRBD2 matches at 9 bases. V shed 2 bases and J 4 bases; nucleotides not matched to a gene: 2. In germline, CDR1 is ENHRY, CDR2 SYGVKD. The CDR3 runs 14 residues. CDR3 sequence (DNA): TGTGCCATCAGTGAGGGCGGGAGGGTAGAGACCCAGTACTTC. It encodes CAISEGGRVETQYF.

The chain recombines TRBV12-3 or TRBV12-4 with TRBJ1-5; TRBD1 matches at 7 bases. This CDR3 contains 13 residues. The ends lost 3 bases at V and 11 bases at J; junction bases unmatched: 7. The CDR3 region has the DNA TGTGCCAGCAGTTTCAGGGGGTCCTCATCCCAGCATTTT. Residues: CASSFRGSSSQHF.

A few counts support this clonotype. The chain links TRBV4-1 to TRBJ2-1, with a possible D match to TRBD1 (5 bases). The V end lost 2 bases, the J end lost 4 bases, and 12 bases lay between the germline ends. This CDR3 is 15 amino acids long. Germline-derived CDR1 and CDR2 are MGHRA and YSYEKL. As DNA, the CDR3 is TGCGCCAGCAGCCAACAGGGAAGAGGATACAATGAGCAGTTCTTC. This codes for CASSQQGRGYNEQFF.

This sequence joins TRBV5-1 and TRBJ1-5, with 9 bases matching TRBD1. V shed 4 bases, J shed 0 bases, and the junction held 2 bases outside the gene matches. The CDR3 runs 15 residues. The germline CDR1 and CDR2 sequences are SGHRS and YFSETQ. The CDR3 nucleotides read TGCGCCAGCAGCCCGGGACAGGGTAGCAATCAGCCCCAGCATTTT. Translating gives CASSPGQGSNQPQHF.

The V call is TRBV28, the J call TRBJ2-1, with TRBD2 matching over 12 bases. This CDR3 is 16 amino acids long. With V trimmed by 4 bases and J by 8 bases, 9 bases remained unmatched. The germline V gene has CDR1 MDHEN and CDR2 SYDVKM. The CDR3 sequence: CASSSQLRLAGDEQFF. The CDR3 nucleotides are TGTGCCAGCAGTTCCCAACTGAGACTAGCGGGGGATGAGCAGTTCTTC.

The chain uses TRBV29-1 and TRBJ2-7, with 8 bases lining up with TRBD1. J gave up 9 bases and V 4 bases, and 8 bases lay outside the gene matches. Germline V gene lookup returns CDR1 SQVTM and CDR2 ANQGSEA. The CDR3 covers 12 residues. CDR3 sequence (DNA): TGCAGCGTTGCCGACAGGGGTGAGCGGCAGTACTTC. It is translated as CSVADRGERQYF.

The chain joins TRBV20-1 to TRBJ2-1; no reliable D call. Trimming took off 1 base at V and 4 bases at J, with 11 bases between the two ends. This CDR3 is 14 amino acids long. The V gene's germline CDR1 is DFQATT and CDR2 SNEGSKA (reference sequence). CDR3 amino acids: CSARGKRSYNEQFF. The CDR3 DNA reads as TGCAGTGCTAGAGGAAAGCGCTCTTACAATGAGCAGTTCTTC.

DNA of the CDR3: TGTGCCAGCAGTGGGGTGACTAGCGGGGCCCGATTCTACGAGCAGTACTTC. Translating it yields CASSGVTSGARFYEQYF. The chain is built from TRBV6-2 or TRBV6-3 and TRBJ2-7; TRBD2 matches at 11 bases. The CDR3 contains 17 residues. Germline CDR1 is MNHEY and CDR2 is SVGEGT. V shed 5 bases and J 3 bases; nucleotides not matched to a gene: 12.

This clonotype has more than one count but fewer than ten. The rearrangement joins TRBV29-1 to TRBJ2-3; D gene unclear. CDR3 length equals 13 residues. CDR1 is SQVTM and CDR2 is ANQGSEA in the germline V gene. V dropped 4 bases and J dropped 0 bases, with 8 bases sitting between them. CDR3: CSVGSGSTDTQYF. The CDR3 DNA is TGCAGCGTTGGTTCCGGCAGCACAGATACGCAGTATTTT.

This clonotype turned up a few times. The chain has TRBV3-1 and TRBJ2-1; 7 bases line up with TRBD1. The CDR3 length is 18 residues. J lost 2 bases, V lost 0 bases, and 10 bases had no gene match. Germline values: CDR1 LGHDT, CDR2 YNNKEL (reference sequence). In DNA, the CDR3 is TGTGCCAGCAGCCAAGATTTGGAGGACAGGAACACCTACAATGAGCAGTTCTTC. Its protein is CASSQDLEDRNTYNEQFF.

The chain has TRBV6-6 and TRBJ2-1, with D unresolved. V was trimmed by 5 bases and J by 5 bases, leaving 7 bases between them. CDR1 and CDR2 (germline): MNHNY, SVGAGI (reference sequence). This CDR3 has 12 residues. The CDR3 reads CASSRRDNEQFF. CDR3 sequence (DNA): TGTGCCAGCAGTCGTCGAGACAATGAGCAGTTCTTC.

This clonotype was picked up a small number of times. The V gene is TRBV7-9, the J gene TRBJ2-1; 7 bases line up with TRBD2. Germline V gene lookup returns CDR1 SEHNR and CDR2 FQNEAQ (reference sequence). The CDR3 consists of 14 residues. V gave up 1 base and J gave up 8 bases; unmatched junction bases: 5. The CDR3 DNA reads TGTGCCAGCAGCTTAGGGGGAGGGTACCATGAGCAGTTCTTC. Its translation: CASSLGGGYHEQFF. The full variable domain, in which reference TRBV7-9 and TRBJ2-1 provide the parts outside the CDR3, is DTGVSQNPRHKITKRGQNVTFRCDPISEHNRLYWYRQTLGQGPEFLTYFQNEAQLEKSRLLSDRFSAERPKGSFSTLEIQRTEQGDSAMYLCASSLGGGYHEQFFGPGTRLTVL.

About this clonotype: This clone may be a read error of a much larger clone one base away. The chain carries TRBV4-2 and TRBJ2-7; D may be TRBD1 (7 bases). The CDR3 totals 14 residues. Germline V gene sequence: CDR1 LGHNA, CDR2 YNFKEQ. CDR3 sequence: CASSQLRGAYGQYF. The CDR3 nucleotides read TGTGCCAGCAGCCAACTCAGGGGGGCCTACGGGCAGTACTTC.

The chain combines TRBV5-5 with TRBJ2-2; 14 bases match TRBD2. Germline V lookup: CDR1 SGHKS, CDR2 YYEKEE (reference sequence). J gave up 1 base and V 4 bases, and 3 bases lay outside the gene matches. The CDR3 length is 17 residues. The CDR3 reads CASSRLAGGMNTGELFF. CDR3 nucleotides: TGTGCCAGCAGCCGACTAGCGGGGGGGATGAACACCGGGGAGCTGTTTTTT.

There are a few counts of this clonotype. CDR3 in amino acids: CASRDGTGPQHF. CDR3 coding DNA: TGCGCCAGCAGGGATGGGACAGGGCCCCAGCATTTT. The chain combines TRBV5-1 with TRBJ1-5; 8 bases match TRBD1. Per the germline V gene, CDR1 is SGHRS and CDR2 is YFSETQ. The CDR3 sequence is 12 residues long. V shed 5 bases, J shed 9 bases, and the junction held 4 bases outside the gene matches.

The chain employs TRBV7-2 and TRBJ1-2; 7 nucleotides align to TRBD1. The trim removed 5 bases at V and 8 bases at J, leaving 8 bases unmatched. CDR1 is SGHTA and CDR2 is FQGNSA in the germline V gene. The CDR3 is 13 amino acids. CDR3 in DNA: TGTGCCAGCAGCCCGCAGACAGGGATCGGCTACACCTTC. Its protein is CASSPQTGIGYTF.

This clonotype was recorded a few times. This chain uses TRBV20-1 with TRBJ2-3; 10 bases match TRBD2. From germline, CDR1 is DFQATT and CDR2 SNEGSKA (reference sequence). With 6 bases clipped from V and 3 bases from J, the junction kept 6 bases outside the gene matches. The CDR3 is 14 residues long. The CDR3 reads CSAPTSGLTDTQYF. The CDR3 nucleotides are TGCAGTGCCCCGACTAGCGGGTTGACAGATACGCAGTATTTT.

The gene calls are TRBV14 and TRBJ2-1, with TRBD2 as a possible D gene (5 bases). V was shortened by 2 bases and J by 6 bases, with 11 bases between the two germline ends. CDR1 is SGHDN, CDR2 FVKESK, per germline. The CDR3 covers 14 residues. The CDR3 DNA sequence: TGTGCCAGCAGCCAAAGAGGGATGCTCAATGAGCAGTTCTTC. Translated, it gives CASSQRGMLNEQFF.

This clonotype was recorded at least ten times. The chain employs TRBV4-2 and TRBJ2-7, with unresolved D. Germline lookup yields CDR1 LGHNA and CDR2 YNFKEQ. V shed 0 bases and J shed 0 bases, with 9 bases lying between them. There are 15 residues in the CDR3. The CDR3 spells CASSQDESSSYEQYF. CDR3 nucleotide sequence: TGTGCCAGCAGCCAAGATGAGAGTTCCTCCTACGAGCAGTACTTC.

In its sample, this clonotype was seen a few times. The V gene is TRBV7-2, the J gene TRBJ2-3; 9 bases align to TRBD2. With V trimmed by 4 bases and J by 4 bases, 6 bases remained unmatched. The CDR3 has 15 residues. Per the germline V gene, CDR1 is SGHTA and CDR2 is FQGNSA. In nucleotides, the CDR3 is TGTGCCAGCAGCTATAGCGGGGGAACTGCAGATACGCAGTATTTT. It is translated as CASSYSGGTADTQYF.